This T cell receptor (beta chain) appears in the sequencing data of a study of CD8+ T cells in alopecia areata. Study as a whole: Female C3H/HeJ mice aged about 7-11 weeks were given skin from C3H/HeJ graft donors, 6-12 months old, that had spontaneous alopecia. Study conclusions and caveats: Besides other cells, scalp samples also yield sequences of resident alphabeta T cells from normal skin. Affected lesional scalp, above all in alopecia totalis/universalis, was more clonal than normal scalp. Patients showed less clear TCR sequence sharing than mice, possibly partly because of HLA diversity.

Concerning this clone itself: Its cognate antigen is unknown. These gene names are mouse names. The sequenced fragment ends 4 residues before the CDR3 boundary, so the rest is inferred from the germline J gene.

This CDR3 spans 16 amino acids. Germline V CDR1 and CDR2: LGHNA, YNLKQL (reference sequence). The V and J ends lost 4 bases and 1 base, in that order; junction bases with no gene match: 6. Sequencing used cDNA as its template, made by extracting RNA and reverse transcribing it. Measured with immunoSEQ multiplex PCR; TCRdb has only the in-frame clones, and not every one. The sample offers roughly 260,000 clones and no singletons, the top ten holding 1.2%. CD4, CD8alpha, NKG2D, NKG2ACE and other markers guided sorting of pooled cutaneous lymph node cells. The receptor comes from a C3H/HeJ mouse with alopecia areata. MHC haplotype here: H2-k. Sequenced sample: CD4+ T cells sorted from a lymph node. The chain carries TRBV5 and TRBJ2-2, with TRBD1 matching 7 bases. The CDR3 protein is CASSPRQGGNTGQLYF. The CDR3 DNA, read in part, is TGTGCCAGCAGCCCTCGACAGGGAGGAAACACCGGG.